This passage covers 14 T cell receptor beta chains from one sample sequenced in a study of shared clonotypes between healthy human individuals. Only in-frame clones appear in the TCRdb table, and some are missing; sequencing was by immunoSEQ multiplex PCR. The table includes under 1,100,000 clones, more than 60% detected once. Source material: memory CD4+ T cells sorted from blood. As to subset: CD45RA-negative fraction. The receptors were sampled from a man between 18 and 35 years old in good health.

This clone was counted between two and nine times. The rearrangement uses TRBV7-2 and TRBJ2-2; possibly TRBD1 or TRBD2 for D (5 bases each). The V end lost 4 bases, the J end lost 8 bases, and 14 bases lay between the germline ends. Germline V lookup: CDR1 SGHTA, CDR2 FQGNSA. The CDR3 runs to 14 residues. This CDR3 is CASSWGFQAGELFF. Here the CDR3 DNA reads TGTGCCAGCAGCTGGGGGTTTCAGGCAGGGGAGCTGTTTTTT.

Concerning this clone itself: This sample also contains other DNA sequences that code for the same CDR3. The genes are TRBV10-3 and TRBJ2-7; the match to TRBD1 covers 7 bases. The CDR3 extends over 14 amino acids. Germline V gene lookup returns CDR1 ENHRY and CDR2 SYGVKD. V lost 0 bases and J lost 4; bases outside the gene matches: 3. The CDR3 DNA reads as TGTGCCATCAGTGAGTCCGGGACAGCATACGAGCAGTACTTC. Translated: CAISESGTAYEQYF.

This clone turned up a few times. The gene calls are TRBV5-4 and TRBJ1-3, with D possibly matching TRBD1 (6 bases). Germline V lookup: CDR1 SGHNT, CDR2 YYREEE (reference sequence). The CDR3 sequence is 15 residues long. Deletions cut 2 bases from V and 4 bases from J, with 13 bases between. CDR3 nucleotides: TGTGCCAGCAGCTTTTTGGGGGCAGAAGGAAACACCATATATTTT. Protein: CASSFLGAEGNTIYF.

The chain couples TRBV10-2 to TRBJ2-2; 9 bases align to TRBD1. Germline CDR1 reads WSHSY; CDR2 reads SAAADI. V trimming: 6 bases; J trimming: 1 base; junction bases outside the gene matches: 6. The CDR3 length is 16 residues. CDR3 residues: CASSHPGQGNTGELFF. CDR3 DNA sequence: TGCGCCAGCAGCCATCCGGGACAGGGGAACACCGGGGAGCTGTTTTTT.

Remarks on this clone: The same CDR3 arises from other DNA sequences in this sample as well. Here the CDR3 DNA reads TGTGCCAGCAGCTTAGGAGATTCACCCCTCCACTTT. Translation gives CASSLGDSPLHF. This rearrangement joins TRBV7-9 to TRBJ1-6, with unresolved D. V lost 1 base, J lost 8 bases, and 3 bases lay in between. The germline CDR1 and CDR2 sequences are SEHNR and FQNEAQ (reference sequence). The CDR3 contains 12 residues.

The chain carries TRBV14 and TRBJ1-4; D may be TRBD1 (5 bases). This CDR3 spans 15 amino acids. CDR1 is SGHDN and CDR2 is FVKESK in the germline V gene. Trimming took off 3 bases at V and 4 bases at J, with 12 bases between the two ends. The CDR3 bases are TGTGCCAGCAGCCACAAACAGGCTGTTAATGAAAAACTGTTTTTT. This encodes CASSHKQAVNEKLFF.

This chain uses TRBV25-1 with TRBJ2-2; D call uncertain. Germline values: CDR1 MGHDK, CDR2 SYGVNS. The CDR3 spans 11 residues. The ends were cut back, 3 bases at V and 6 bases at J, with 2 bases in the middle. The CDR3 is CASSDPGELFF. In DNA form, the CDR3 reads TGTGCCAGCAGTGACCCCGGGGAGCTGTTTTTT.

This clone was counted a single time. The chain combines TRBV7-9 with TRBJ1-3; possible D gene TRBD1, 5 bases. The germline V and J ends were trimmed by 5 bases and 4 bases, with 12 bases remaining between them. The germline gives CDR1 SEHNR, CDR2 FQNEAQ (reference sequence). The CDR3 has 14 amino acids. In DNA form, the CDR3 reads TGTGCCAGCAGCGCCTCAGGGAGCGGAAACACCATATATTTT. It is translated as CASSASGSGNTIYF.

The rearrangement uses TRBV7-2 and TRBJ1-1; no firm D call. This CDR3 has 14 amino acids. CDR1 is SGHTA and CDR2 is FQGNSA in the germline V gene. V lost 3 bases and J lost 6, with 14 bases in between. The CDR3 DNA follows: TGTGCCAGCAGCTTTGCAGGCCAAGGACCTGAAGCTTTCTTT. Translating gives CASSFAGQGPEAFF.

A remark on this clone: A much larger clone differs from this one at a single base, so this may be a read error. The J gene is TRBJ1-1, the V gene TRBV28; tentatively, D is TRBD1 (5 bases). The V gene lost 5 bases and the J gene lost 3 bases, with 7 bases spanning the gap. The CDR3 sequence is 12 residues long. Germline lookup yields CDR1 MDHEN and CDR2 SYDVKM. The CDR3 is CASSVGDTEAFF. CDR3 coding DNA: TGTGCCAGCAGTGTGGGGGACACTGAAGCTTTCTTT.

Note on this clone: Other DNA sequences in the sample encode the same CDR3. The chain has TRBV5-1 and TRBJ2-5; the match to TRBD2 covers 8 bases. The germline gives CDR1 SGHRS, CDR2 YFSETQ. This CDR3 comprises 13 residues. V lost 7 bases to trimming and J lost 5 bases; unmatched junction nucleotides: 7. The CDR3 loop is CASGRGGQETQYF. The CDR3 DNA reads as TGCGCCAGCGGCCGGGGGGGCCAGGAGACCCAGTACTTC.

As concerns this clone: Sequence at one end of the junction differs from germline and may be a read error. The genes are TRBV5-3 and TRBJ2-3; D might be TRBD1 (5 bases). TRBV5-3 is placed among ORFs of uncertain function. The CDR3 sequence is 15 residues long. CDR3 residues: CASSLDRGVTDTQYF. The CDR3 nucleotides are TGTGCCAGCAGCTTAGATAGGGGCGTCACAGATACGCAGTATTTT.

In nucleotides, the CDR3 is TGTGCCAGCAGCTTAAAGGGACAGGGGGCGGCAGAGACCCAGTACTTC. As protein: CASSLKGQGAAETQYF. The chain is built from TRBV7-2 and TRBJ2-5; 12 bases line up with TRBD1. This CDR3 comprises 16 residues. Germline-derived CDR1 and CDR2 are SGHTA and FQGNSA. The junction had 5 bases not matched to a gene; V was cut back by 2 bases and J by 4 bases.

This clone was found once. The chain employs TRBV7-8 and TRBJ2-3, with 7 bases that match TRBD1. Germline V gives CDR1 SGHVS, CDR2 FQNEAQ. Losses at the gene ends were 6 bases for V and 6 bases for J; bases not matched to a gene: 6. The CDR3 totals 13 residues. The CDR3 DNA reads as TGTGCCAGCAGTAGGGGGCTTTGGGATACGCAGTATTTT. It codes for CASSRGLWDTQYF.